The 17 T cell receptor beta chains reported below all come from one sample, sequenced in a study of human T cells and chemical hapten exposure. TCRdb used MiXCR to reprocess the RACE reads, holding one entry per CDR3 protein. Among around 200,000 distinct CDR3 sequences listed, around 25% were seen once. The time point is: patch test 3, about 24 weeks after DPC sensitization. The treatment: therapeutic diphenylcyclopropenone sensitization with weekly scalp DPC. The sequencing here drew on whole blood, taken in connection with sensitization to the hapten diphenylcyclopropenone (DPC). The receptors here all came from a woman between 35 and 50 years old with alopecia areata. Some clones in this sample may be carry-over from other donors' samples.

CDR3 bases: TGTGCCAGCAGCTTAAGCACGTACGAGCAGTACTTC. Translated, it gives CASSLSTYEQYF. The chain employs TRBV7-9 and TRBJ2-7; D is uncertain. The CDR3 loop spans 12 amino acids. V lost 2 bases and J lost 4, with 6 bases in between. Germline lookup yields CDR1 SEHNR and CDR2 FQNEAQ (reference sequence).

CDR3 loop: CASVTAPGSSTDTQYF. CDR3 DNA: TGCGCCAGCGTCACGGCGCCCGGGAGTAGCACAGATACGCAGTATTTT. The genes are TRBV5-1 and TRBJ2-3; TRBD2 is a possible D gene (6 bases). In germline, CDR1 is SGHRS, CDR2 YFSETQ. There are 16 residues in the CDR3. V was clipped by 7 bases and J by 0 bases, with 18 bases between them.

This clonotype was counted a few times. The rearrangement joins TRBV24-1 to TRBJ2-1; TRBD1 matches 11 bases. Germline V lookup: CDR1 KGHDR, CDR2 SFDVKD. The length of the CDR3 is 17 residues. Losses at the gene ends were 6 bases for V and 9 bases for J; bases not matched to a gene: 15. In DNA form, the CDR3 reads TGTGCCACCAGTCGAGACAGGGGGACAGGGGGTTTAGGTGAGCAGTTCTTC. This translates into CATSRDRGTGGLGEQFF.

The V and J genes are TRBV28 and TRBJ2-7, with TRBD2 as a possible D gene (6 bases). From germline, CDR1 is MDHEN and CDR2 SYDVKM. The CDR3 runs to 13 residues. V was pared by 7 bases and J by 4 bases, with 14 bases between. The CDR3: CASILEGSYEQYF. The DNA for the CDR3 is TGTGCCAGCATCTTGGAGGGTTCATACGAGCAGTACTTC.

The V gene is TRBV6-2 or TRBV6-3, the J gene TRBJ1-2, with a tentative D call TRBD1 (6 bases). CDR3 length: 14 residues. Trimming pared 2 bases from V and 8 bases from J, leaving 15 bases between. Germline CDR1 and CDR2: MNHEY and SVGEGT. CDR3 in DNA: TGTGCCAGCAGTTACCGCCCGTTAGGGGGAGGCTACACCTTC. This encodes CASSYRPLGGGYTF.

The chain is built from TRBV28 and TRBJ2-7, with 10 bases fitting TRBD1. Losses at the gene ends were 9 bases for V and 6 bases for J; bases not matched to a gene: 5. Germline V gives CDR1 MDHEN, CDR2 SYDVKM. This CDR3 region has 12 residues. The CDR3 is CASRQGAGEQYF. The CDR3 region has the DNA TGTGCCAGTAGACAGGGGGCGGGCGAGCAGTACTTC.

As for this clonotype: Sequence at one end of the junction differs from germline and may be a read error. CDR3 DNA sequence: TGTGCCAGCAGCGTAGATGGTTGGAGAAACTATGGCTACAACTTC. Amino acid sequence: CASSVDGWRNYGYNF. The chain links TRBV9 to TRBJ1-2, with unresolved D. Germline V gives CDR1 SGDLS, CDR2 YYNGEE. The CDR3 is 15 amino acids.

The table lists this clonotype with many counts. CDR3 in amino acids: CSARDLGAPGNSPLHF. CDR3 sequence (DNA): TGCAGTGCTAGAGATCTTGGGGCCCCTGGCAACTCACCCCTCCACTTT. V is TRBV20-1 and J is TRBJ1-6, with D maybe TRBD1 (5 bases). There are 16 residues in the CDR3. V was clipped by 0 bases and J by 10 bases, with 19 bases between them. Looked up from germline, CDR1 is DFQATT and CDR2 is SNEGSKA (reference sequence).

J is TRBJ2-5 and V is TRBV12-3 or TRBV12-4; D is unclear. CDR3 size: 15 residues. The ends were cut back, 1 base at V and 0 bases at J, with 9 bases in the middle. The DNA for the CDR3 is TGTGCCAGCAGTTTAGGGGGTAACAACCAAGAGACCCAGTACTTC. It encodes CASSLGGNNQETQYF.

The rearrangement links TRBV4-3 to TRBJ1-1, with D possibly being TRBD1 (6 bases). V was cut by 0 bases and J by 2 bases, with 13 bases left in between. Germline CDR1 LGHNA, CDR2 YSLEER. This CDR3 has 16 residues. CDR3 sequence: CASSQDPGTFNTEAFF. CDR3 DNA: TGCGCCAGCAGCCAAGATCCCGGGACATTTAACACTGAAGCTTTCTTT.

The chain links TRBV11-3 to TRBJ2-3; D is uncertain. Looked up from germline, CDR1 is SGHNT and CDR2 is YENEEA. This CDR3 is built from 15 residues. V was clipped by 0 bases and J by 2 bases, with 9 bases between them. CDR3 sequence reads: CASSLDGVSTDTQYF. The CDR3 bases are TGTGCCAGCAGCTTAGATGGGGTATCCACAGATACGCAGTATTTT.

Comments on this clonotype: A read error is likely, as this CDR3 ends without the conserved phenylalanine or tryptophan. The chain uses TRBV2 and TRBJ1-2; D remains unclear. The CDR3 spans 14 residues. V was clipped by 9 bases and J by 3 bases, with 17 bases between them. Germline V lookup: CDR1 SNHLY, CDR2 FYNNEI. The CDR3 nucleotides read TGTGCCAGTAGACTGGAGCCTGGTGACTATGGCTACACCCTC. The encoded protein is CASRLEPGDYGYTL.

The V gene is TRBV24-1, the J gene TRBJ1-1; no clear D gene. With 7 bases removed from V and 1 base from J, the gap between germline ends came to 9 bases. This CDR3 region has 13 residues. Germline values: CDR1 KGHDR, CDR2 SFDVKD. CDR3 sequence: CATRNGENTEAFF. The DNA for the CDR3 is TGTGCCACCAGAAATGGGGAGAACACTGAAGCTTTCTTT.

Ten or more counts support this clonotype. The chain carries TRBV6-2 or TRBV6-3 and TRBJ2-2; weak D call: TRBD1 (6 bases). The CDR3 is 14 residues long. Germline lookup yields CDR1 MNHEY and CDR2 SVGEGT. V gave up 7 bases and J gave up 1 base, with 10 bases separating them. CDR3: CASKKTGNTGELFF. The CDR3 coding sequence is TGTGCCAGCAAAAAGACAGGGAACACCGGGGAGCTGTTTTTT.

CDR3 nucleotide sequence: TGCGCCAGCAGCCAAGATTCTACCGGGACAGGGTACGGTGAGCAGTTCTTC. Translation gives CASSQDSTGTGYGEQFF. V gene TRBV4-1 combines with J gene TRBJ2-1, with TRBD1 matching 9 bases. Germline V gene sequence: CDR1 MGHRA, CDR2 YSYEKL. The CDR3 totals 17 residues. The V segment lost 0 bases and the J segment 9 bases; nucleotides outside the gene matches: 12.

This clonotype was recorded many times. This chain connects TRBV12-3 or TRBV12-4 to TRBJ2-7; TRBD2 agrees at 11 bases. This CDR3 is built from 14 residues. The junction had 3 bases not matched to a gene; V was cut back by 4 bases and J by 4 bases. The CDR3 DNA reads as TGTGCCAGCAGTTCATTAGCGGGAGGGTACGAGCAGTACTTC. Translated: CASSSLAGGYEQYF.

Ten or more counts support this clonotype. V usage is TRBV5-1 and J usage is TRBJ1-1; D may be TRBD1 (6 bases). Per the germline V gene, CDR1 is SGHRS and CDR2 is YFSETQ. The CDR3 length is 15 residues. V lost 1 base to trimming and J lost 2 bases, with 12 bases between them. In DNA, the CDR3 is TGCGCCAGCAGCTTGCTCGCAGGGACAAACACTGAAGCTTTCTTT. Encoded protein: CASSLLAGTNTEAFF.